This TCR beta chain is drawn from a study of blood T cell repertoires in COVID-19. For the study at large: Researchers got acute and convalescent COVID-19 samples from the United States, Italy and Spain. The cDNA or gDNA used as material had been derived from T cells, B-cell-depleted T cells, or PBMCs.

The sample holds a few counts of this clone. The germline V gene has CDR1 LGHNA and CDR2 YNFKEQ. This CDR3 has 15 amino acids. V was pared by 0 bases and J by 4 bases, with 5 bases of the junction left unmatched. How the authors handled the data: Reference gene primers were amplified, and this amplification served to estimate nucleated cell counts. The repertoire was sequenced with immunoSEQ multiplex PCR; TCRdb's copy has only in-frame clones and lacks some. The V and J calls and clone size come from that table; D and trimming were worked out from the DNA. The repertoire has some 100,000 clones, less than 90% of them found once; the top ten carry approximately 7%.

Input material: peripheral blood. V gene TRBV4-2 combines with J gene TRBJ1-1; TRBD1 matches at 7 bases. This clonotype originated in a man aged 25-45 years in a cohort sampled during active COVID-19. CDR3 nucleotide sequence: TGTGCCAGCAGCCAAGATCAGGGGGGAGGCACTGAAGCTTTCTTT. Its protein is CASSQDQGGGTEAFF.